The 8 T cell receptor beta chains below come from one sample, sequenced in a study of cytomegalovirus exposure and HLA in healthy donors. Primers included in the PCR were 60 Vbeta and 13 Jbeta primers. The repertoire was sequenced with immunoSEQ multiplex PCR; TCRdb's copy has only in-frame clones and lacks some. Among around 140,000 clones listed, 80% were seen once. Specimen: PBMCs. The receptors were sampled from a man aged 35 to 55 in good health and CMV-seronegative.

The gene calls are TRBV4-1 and TRBJ1-4; D is unresolved. The length of the CDR3 is 12 residues. The V and J ends lost 3 bases and 6 bases respectively, with 5 bases between them. Germline CDR1 MGHRA, CDR2 YSYEKL. The CDR3 DNA reads TGCGCCAGCAGCCAGGCCGATGAAAAACTGTTTTTT. As protein: CASSQADEKLFF.

V is TRBV9 and J is TRBJ1-2, with D perhaps TRBD1 (6 bases). From germline, CDR1 is SGDLS and CDR2 YYNGEE. V gave up 6 bases and J gave up 5 bases, with 23 bases separating them. The CDR3 loop spans 16 amino acids. The CDR3: CASNPRDGGAGYGYTF. In nucleotides, the CDR3 is TGTGCCAGCAACCCGAGGGATGGGGGCGCAGGATATGGCTACACCTTC.

The chain uses TRBV19 and TRBJ1-4; D might be TRBD1 (5 bases). V was cut by 8 bases and J by 3 bases, with 10 bases left in between. Germline V gives CDR1 LNHDA, CDR2 SQIVND (reference sequence). This CDR3 has 13 amino acids. In nucleotides, the CDR3 is TGTGCCAGTCAGGACACCTCTAATGAAAAACTGTTTTTT. Its protein is CASQDTSNEKLFF.

A note on this clone: Its ends do not fully match the called genes, so a read error is possible. This chain connects TRBV7-2 to TRBJ1-1; D is uncertain. The CDR3 loop spans 14 amino acids. Germline-derived CDR1 and CDR2 are SGHTA and FQGNSA. CDR3 coding DNA: TGTGCCAGCATCTTATCGCGGTTGAACACTGAAGCTTTCTTT. Translation gives CASILSRLNTEAFF.

This clone was recorded once. This chain uses TRBV7-2 with TRBJ1-4; D is ambiguous. This CDR3 has 17 residues. Trimming left V 3 bases short and J 1 base short, with 15 bases between. Germline CDR1 reads SGHTA; CDR2 reads FQGNSA. DNA for the CDR3: TGTGCCAGCAGCTTGGGAGCGCGGGTGGGAACTAATGAAAAACTGTTTTTT. The encoded protein is CASSLGARVGTNEKLFF.

The chain employs TRBV29-1 and TRBJ1-1; 7 bases agree with TRBD1. The CDR3 covers 13 residues. J was trimmed by 2 bases and V by 4 bases; bases with no gene match: 4. Germline lookup yields CDR1 SQVTM and CDR2 ANQGSEA. The CDR3 here is CSVVRGINTEAFF. Here the CDR3 DNA reads TGCAGCGTTGTCAGGGGGATTAACACTGAAGCTTTCTTT.

This rearrangement joins TRBV13 to TRBJ2-5, with D possibly matching TRBD2 (5 bases). Trimming left V 0 bases short and J 0 bases short, with 11 bases between. From germline, CDR1 is PRHDT and CDR2 FYEKMQ (reference sequence). There are 16 residues in the CDR3. The CDR3 DNA sequence: TGTGCCAGCAGCTTAGGCGGGATGAACTACCAAGAGACCCAGTACTTC. It is translated as CASSLGGMNYQETQYF.

This chain joins TRBV4-1 and TRBJ1-4; 7 positions agree with TRBD1. CDR1 is MGHRA and CDR2 is YSYEKL in the germline V gene. Losses at the gene ends were 0 bases for V and 8 bases for J; bases not matched to a gene: 9. The CDR3 is made up of 16 amino acids. This chain's CDR3 is CASSQDTGDFREKLFF. Here the CDR3 DNA reads TGCGCCAGCAGCCAAGATACAGGGGACTTTAGGGAAAAACTGTTTTTT.